This section outlines one T cell receptor (beta chain) sequence together with its context. A much larger clone lies one base from this, so it may be a read error. These data are taken from a study of blood T cell repertoires in COVID-19. Study-wide context: Sites in the United States, Italy and Spain provided acute and convalescent COVID-19 samples.

The CDR3 length is 13 residues. TCRdb keeps only in-frame clones here, not all; method: immunoSEQ multiplex PCR. In the table there are more than 350,000 clones, roughly 89% of which are singletons. V usage is TRBV21-1 and J usage is TRBJ1-5; the table's D call of TRBD1 was not tested on the DNA. TRBV21-1 is a recognized pseudogene. The TCR originated in a woman between 45 and 65 years old who had recovered from COVID-19. The sequenced sample was PBMCs or T cells enriched from blood (not recorded which). The CDR3 sequence is CASRGQGNQPQHF. The CDR3 DNA follows: TGTGCCAGCAGAGGACAGGGCAATCAGCCCCAGCATTTT.